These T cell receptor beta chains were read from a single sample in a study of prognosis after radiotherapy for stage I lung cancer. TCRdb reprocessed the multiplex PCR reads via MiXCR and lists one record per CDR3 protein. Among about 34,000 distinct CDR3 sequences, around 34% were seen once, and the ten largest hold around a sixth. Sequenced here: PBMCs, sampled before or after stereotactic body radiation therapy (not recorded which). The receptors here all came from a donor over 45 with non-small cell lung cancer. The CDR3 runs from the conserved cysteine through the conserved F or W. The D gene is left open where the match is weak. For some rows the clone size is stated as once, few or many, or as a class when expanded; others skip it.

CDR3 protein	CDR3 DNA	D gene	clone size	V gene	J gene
CSVEGSVFNEQLF	TGCAGCGTTGAGGGGTCAGTCTTTAATGAGCAGCTCTTC	NA	NA	TRBV29-1	TRBJ2-1
CASSSRATEAFF	TGTGCCAGCAGTTCTCGGGCCACTGAAGCTTTCTTT	NA	NA	TRBV2	TRBJ1-1
CASSPQEGKNIQYF	TGTGCCAGCTCACCACAGGAGGGCAAAAACATTCAGTACTTC	NA	many	TRBV18	TRBJ2-4
CASSPGSEQYF	TGTGCCAGCAGCCCAGGGTCTGAGCAGTACTTC	NA	NA	TRBV25-1	TRBJ2-7
CASSPFWAGGLNEQFF	TGTGCCAGCAGCCCTTTTTGGGCGGGGGGGCTCAATGAGCAGTTCTTC	TRBD2	many	TRBV14	TRBJ2-1
CVAEGVEKLFF	TGTGTCGCCGAGGGGGTTGAAAAACTGTTTTTT	NA	NA	TRBV12-5	TRBJ1-4
CASSMEGTREQYF	TGTGCCAGTAGTATGGAGGGAACCCGCGAGCAGTACTTC	NA	many	TRBV19	TRBJ2-7
CASSLELAGVGSAGELFF	TGCGCCAGCAGCTTGGAACTAGCGGGAGTTGGTAGCGCCGGGGAGCTGTTTTTT	TRBD2	NA	TRBV5-1	TRBJ2-2
CSAGRWASYNEQFF	TGCAGTGCCGGACGGTGGGCCTCCTACAATGAGCAGTTCTTC	NA	many	TRBV20-1	TRBJ2-1
CASSSPFGAYSNQPQHF	TGTGCCAGTAGTTCCCCTTTTGGGGCATATAGCAATCAGCCCCAGCATTTT	NA	many	TRBV19	TRBJ1-5
CASSYGAGASNEQFF	TGTGCCAGCAGTTACGGGGCGGGAGCCAGCAATGAGCAGTTCTTC	TRBD2	many	TRBV6-5	TRBJ2-1
CASRTRGQPQHF	TGTGCCAGCCGGACAAGGGGTCAGCCCCAGCATTTT	NA	many	TRBV6-1	TRBJ1-5
CASRPGKETYNEQFF	TGCGCCAGCAGGCCCGGAAAGGAGACCTACAATGAGCAGTTCTTC	NA	once	TRBV5-1	TRBJ2-1
CASSNLELGAGELFF	TGTGCCAGCAGTAACCTGGAACTGGGAGCCGGGGAGCTGTTTTTT	NA	NA	TRBV6-2/TRBV6-3	TRBJ2-2
CSAETNPNTEAFF	TGCAGTGCTGAGACGAACCCGAACACTGAAGCTTTCTTT	NA	many	TRBV20-1	TRBJ1-1
CASSRTPRTFGNAETFF	TGTGCCAGCAGTCGAACTCCCCGGACATTCGGGAACGCTGAAACTTTCTTT	NA	NA	TRBV12-3/TRBV12-4	TRBJ1-1
CASTEALGDTEAFF	TGTGCCAGCACCGAGGCCTTGGGGGACACTGAAGCTTTCTTT	NA	many	TRBV7-9	TRBJ1-1
CASSLGEGFSGSYEQYF	TGTGCCAGCTCTTTAGGAGAGGGTTTTTCGGGTTCCTACGAGCAGTACTTC	NA	many	TRBV28	TRBJ2-7
CATSRVYRGPVSYNEQFF	TGTGCCACCAGCAGAGTCTATCGGGGGCCGGTCTCCTACAATGAGCAGTTCTTC	NA	NA	TRBV15	TRBJ2-1
CASSYRTGGGFTDTQYF	TGTGCCAGCAGTTACCGGACTGGCGGGGGCTTCACAGATACGCAGTATTTT	NA	many	TRBV6-5	TRBJ2-3